Listed here are 15 T cell receptor beta chains from one sample, sequenced in a study of T cell responses to AZD1222 COVID-19 vaccine. Libraries were prepared by immunoSEQ multiplex PCR; TCRdb keeps only in-frame clonotypes and omits some of them. The table lists 150,000 to 200,000 clones, just over 90% of them singletons. The sequencing here drew on peripheral blood, taken 28 days after the second dose of the MenACWY control vaccine. These receptors all come from an adult who received the MenACWY meningococcal vaccine as a control.

This chain connects TRBV29-1 to TRBJ2-7; 7 bases match TRBD2. The germline V gene encodes CDR1 SQVTM and CDR2 ANQGSEA. The CDR3 has 13 amino acids. V shed 4 bases, J shed 1 base, and the junction held 4 bases outside the gene matches. CDR3: CSVGWGGSYEQYF. The CDR3 DNA is TGCAGCGTTGGGTGGGGAGGGTCCTACGAGCAGTACTTC.

This sequence joins TRBV7-2 and TRBJ2-1; 9 bases are shared with TRBD1. Germline lookup yields CDR1 SGHTA and CDR2 FQGNSA. With V trimmed by 5 bases and J by 1 base, 6 bases remained unmatched. This CDR3 has 16 amino acids. DNA for the CDR3: TGTGCCAGCAGCGGGGGACAGGGATTGTCCTACAATGAGCAGTTCTTC. Translating gives CASSGGQGLSYNEQFF.

The rearrangement uses TRBV7-6 and TRBJ1-5, with 7 bases fitting TRBD1. V was clipped by 2 bases and J by 4 bases; unmatched bases: 8. Germline-derived CDR1 and CDR2 are SGHVS and FNYEAQ. CDR3 length equals 16 residues. DNA of the CDR3: TGTGCCAGCAGCTTATTCTCTCAGGGGGGTAATCAGCCCCAGCATTTT. This codes for CASSLFSQGGNQPQHF.

The chain uses TRBV9 and TRBJ2-5; tentative D call: TRBD2 (5 bases). Germline V lookup: CDR1 SGDLS, CDR2 YYNGEE. V lost 0 bases, J lost 5 bases, and 8 bases lay in between. CDR3 size: 13 residues. CDR3 DNA: TGTGCCAGCAGCGTAGACGGGGTTGAGACCCAGTACTTC. As protein: CASSVDGVETQYF.

V is TRBV7-6 and J is TRBJ1-4, with TRBD1 matching 10 bases. J was trimmed by 0 bases and V by 2 bases; bases with no gene match: 3. Germline V lookup: CDR1 SGHVS, CDR2 FNYEAQ. CDR3 length: 17 amino acids. The CDR3 DNA follows: TGTGCCAGCAGCTTATCCGGGACAGGGGCAACTAATGAAAAACTGTTTTTT. Its translation is CASSLSGTGATNEKLFF.

This chain joins TRBV2 and TRBJ2-1; possibly TRBD1 for D (6 bases). CDR1 and CDR2 from the germline V gene are SNHLY and FYNNEI. V was pared by 3 bases and J by 2 bases, with 20 bases between. The CDR3 loop spans 18 amino acids. The DNA of the CDR3 is TGTGCCAGCAGTGAGTTGGGCCAGGGGTTTAATCCCTACAATGAGCAGTTCTTC. Its protein product is CASSELGQGFNPYNEQFF.

This clone was seen once. The chain joins TRBV7-2 to TRBJ1-2; the match to TRBD1 covers 7 bases. The CDR3 consists of 16 residues. The germline gives CDR1 SGHTA, CDR2 FQGNSA. V was clipped by 5 bases and J by 0 bases; unmatched bases: 9. CDR3 in DNA: TGTGCCAGCAGCCCCCAGACAGGGACAGCTAACTATGGCTACACCTTC. Residues: CASSPQTGTANYGYTF.

The chain recombines TRBV19 with TRBJ1-1; tentative D call: TRBD1 (5 bases). The CDR3 contains 14 residues. The germline V gene has CDR1 LNHDA and CDR2 SQIVND (reference sequence). Trimming removed 7 bases from V and 0 bases from J, with 12 bases in between. The CDR3 bases are TGTGCCAGTACTCTTCAGGGCATGAACACTGAAGCTTTCTTT. Encoded protein: CASTLQGMNTEAFF.

V and J are TRBV7-2 and TRBJ1-5; a weak D match, TRBD1 (6 bases). V lost 1 base and J lost 0, with 10 bases in between. Germline CDR1 reads SGHTA; CDR2 reads FQGNSA. This CDR3 is 16 amino acids long. The CDR3 sequence is CASSLDRGRSNQPQHF. The CDR3 DNA reads TGTGCCAGCAGCTTAGACCGGGGGCGTAGCAATCAGCCCCAGCATTTT.

CDR3 sequence reads: CASSIIPGASTDTQYF. In nucleotides, the CDR3 is TGTGCCAGTAGTATTATTCCGGGAGCTAGCACAGATACGCAGTATTTT. This chain links TRBV19 with TRBJ2-3; D is perhaps TRBD2 (6 bases). Trimming removed 3 bases from V and 0 bases from J, with 13 bases in between. There are 16 residues in the CDR3. CDR1 and CDR2 from the germline V gene are LNHDA and SQIVND (reference sequence).

This rearrangement joins TRBV27 to TRBJ2-1; the match to TRBD2 covers 11 bases. The germline gives CDR1 MNHEY, CDR2 SMNVEV (reference sequence). The J segment lost 5 bases and the V segment lost 0 bases, leaving 3 bases of the junction unmatched. The CDR3 has 16 amino acids. Here the CDR3 reads CASSLSSGRANNEQFF. The CDR3 DNA is TGTGCCAGCAGTTTATCTAGCGGGAGGGCCAACAATGAGCAGTTCTTC.

This clone appeared a single time. V usage is TRBV29-1 and J usage is TRBJ1-1, with D possibly being TRBD1 (5 bases). The CDR3 totals 11 residues. Germline V lookup: CDR1 SQVTM, CDR2 ANQGSEA. The V end lost 7 bases, the J end lost 2 bases, and 8 bases lay between the germline ends. CDR3 coding DNA: TGCAGCGGGGACTCTAACACTGAAGCTTTCTTT. Translated: CSGDSNTEAFF. Variable domain in full (rest from reference TRBV29-1 and TRBJ1-1): SAVISQKPSRDICQRGTSLTIQCQVDSQVTMMFWYRQQPGQSLTLIATANQGSEATYESGFVIDKFPISRPNLTFSTLTVSNMSPEDSSIYLCSGDSNTEAFFGQGTRLTVV.

As regards this clone: Other DNA sequences in this sample translate to the same CDR3. The genes are TRBV12-3 or TRBV12-4 and TRBJ1-1; D is undetermined. This CDR3 region has 13 residues. Trimming cost V 1 base and J 3 bases, with 6 bases left between them. The CDR3 region has the DNA TGTGCCAGCAGTTTAGGAGGTGACACTGAAGCTTTCTTT. This sequence encodes CASSLGGDTEAFF.

J is TRBJ1-5 and V is TRBV19; 9 nucleotides match TRBD1. J lost 0 bases, V lost 3 bases, and 21 bases had no gene match. This CDR3 comprises 22 residues. The germline V gene encodes CDR1 LNHDA and CDR2 SQIVND (reference sequence). CDR3 bases: TGTGCCAGTAGTATGGGTGGGACAGGGTTTTTTCACCAAGTGTATAGCAATCAGCCCCAGCATTTT. Its protein is CASSMGGTGFFHQVYSNQPQHF.

This chain connects TRBV14 to TRBJ2-5, with 14 bases fitting TRBD2. The CDR3 runs 18 residues. Trimming cost V 0 bases and J 5 bases; bases outside gene matches: 8. Germline V CDR1 and CDR2: SGHDN, FVKESK. In DNA, the CDR3 is TGTGCCAGCAGCCAAGATTTCGCGCGGACTAGCGGGAGGGAGACCCAGTACTTC. Translation gives CASSQDFARTSGRETQYF.